This T cell receptor beta chain was recovered during a study of human T cells and chemical hapten exposure. The overall study: Mostly female, the patients presented with alopecia areata, totalis or universalis. Points from the study as a whole: The study found that DPC sensitization did not change TCRs above 1 in 1000 frequency.

There are many counts of this clonotype. Its antigen is not identified. The CDR3 spans 16 residues. Each CDR3 protein is one row after TCRdb ran MiXCR on the RACE reads. The data show 25,000 to 30,000 distinct CDR3 sequences, 8.5% to 9.5% seen once. Time point specified: patch test 2, 6 weeks after DPC sensitization. Treatment noted: therapeutic diphenylcyclopropenone sensitization with weekly scalp DPC. The clonotype was recovered from a man between 25 and 39 years old with alopecia areata. Some clones in this sample may be carry-over from other donors' samples. Material: whole blood, obtained in connection with sensitization to the hapten diphenylcyclopropenone (DPC). The chain employs TRBV21-1 and TRBJ2-5; the table calls TRBD1, which could not be checked here. TRBV21-1 is assigned pseudogene status. CDR3 in amino acids: CASPYPGQGGRETQYF. DNA of the CDR3: TGTGCCAGCCCCTACCCGGGACAGGGCGGACGAGAGACCCAGTACTTC.